This paragraph reports one T cell receptor (beta chain). The antigen remains unidentified. The data stem from a study of CD8 T cells in ankylosing spondylitis. General study points: What seemed typical of ankylosing spondylitis blood was a TCR beta motif built from 7 or 8 highly homologous variants. Disease-associated clonotypes exhibited CD8+ identity and were relatively infrequent in peripheral blood.

TCRdb analysed the 5' RACE reads with MiXCR anew, one entry per CDR3 protein. This table holds under 550,000 distinct CDR3 sequences, 26% found once. The V gene lost 2 bases and the J gene lost 7 bases, with 9 bases spanning the gap. This CDR3 has 13 residues. Material: blood, either unsorted or a sorted T cell fraction (not recorded which). The genes are TRBV12-3 or TRBV12-4 and TRBJ2-1; D unclear. The source of this sequence is a male donor with ankylosing spondylitis. CDR3 sequence (DNA): TGTGCCAGCAGTTTAAAAGTTGAAAATGAGCAGTTCTTC. It translates to CASSLKVENEQFF.